This TCR beta chain was observed in a study of immune evolution from preneoplasia to lung adenocarcinoma (dated by TCRdb to 2020 to 2023). Describing the broader study: Immune contexture across lung adenocarcinoma precursors and invasive adenocarcinoma was profiled using immune gene expression, TCR sequencing and multiplex immunofluorescence. Resected precursor lesions (AAH, AIS, MIA) and invasive adenocarcinomas were each compared against paired morphologically normal lung tissue. The sample size depended on which specimens were available, not on a prior power calculation. The immune data were integrated with whole exome sequencing and methylation data obtained from the same cohort of nodules. A total of around 58 patients with pulmonary nodules who underwent surgical resection were included in the overall cohort. TCR sequencing data were obtained from about 50 patients. According to the study, around 110 samples went through TCR sequencing. POLYSOLVER was used to infer Class I HLA alleles from exome data, and LOHHLA was used to detect allele-specific HLA loss. Broader findings and caveats from the paper: Normal lung had the highest top T cell clone frequencies, and these frequencies appeared to fall progressively from AAH through AIS, MIA and invasive adenocarcinoma. The findings reflected association rather than direct causation, and larger cohorts with long-term follow-up and longitudinal biopsies were considered necessary. Because all patients came from Japan and China, whether the findings apply to Western populations was uncertain. Clonality was highest in normal lung, while later-stage lesions appeared to show lower clonality but higher T cell density and diversity.

The immunoSEQ hsTCRbeta Kit was used to sequence TCR beta CDR3 regions from DNA. In the authors' own workflow: TCR sequencing data were analysed with the ImmunoSEQ Analyzer. T cell clonality was defined as 1 minus Pielou's evenness, calculated on productive rearrangements. T cell diversity was measured with the inverse Simpson index on productive templates. T cell density was defined as TCR beta template counts normalized to usable DNA, with usable DNA estimated by amplifying and sequencing housekeeping genes. Two-sided Kruskal-Wallis tests were used to compare TCR metrics between histologic stages. Here the immuneACCESS table is served through TCRdb, limited to in-frame sequences with V and J called. Missing clones are a known gap in these copies; in checked studies unresolved V genes cover under half, and the rest lacks a known reason. The DNA was the basis for D and trimming; V, J and clone size are from that table. The sample contains thousands of clones, around half of them found a single time. Under 25% of the sample goes to the ten largest clones.

Patients underwent resection in Japan or China between about 2014 and 2017. Two lung cancer pathologists independently confirmed the histologic diagnosis of each case on H&E slides. DNA was isolated from FFPE tissue using the AllPrep DNA/RNA FFPE Kit. To note about this clone: Its antigen remains unidentified. Base-call qualities are not available, and no considerably larger clone is one nucleotide away.

Relative to germline, V is 5 bases shorter and J is 2 bases shorter, with 9 bases between their ends. Counted from cysteine to phenylalanine, this CDR3 has 13 amino acids. CDR3 DNA is the only sequence kept; it has 39 bases, read in frame from the first base. In the germline V gene, CDR1 corresponds to SGHDT and CDR2 to YYEEEE. This sequence uses TRBV5-6 and TRBJ2-3, with the D segment possibly TRBD1 or TRBD2, each aligning over 5 bases. The specimen was FFPE normal lung tissue adjacent to the tumor. This sequence was found in a person aged 50-59 years with lung adenocarcinoma. CDR3 loop: CASRRDLTDTQYF. The base sequence is TGTGCCAGCAGACGGGACCTCACAGATACGCAGTATTTT.